This T cell receptor (beta chain) comes out of a study of cytomegalovirus exposure and HLA in healthy donors. Generated by immunoSEQ multiplex PCR, the TCRdb table keeps only in-frame clones and is missing some. Seen here are 250,000 to 350,000 clones, more than 75% observed once, and the top ten hold approximately 0.88%. Trimming removed 0 bases from V and 1 base from J, with 10 bases in between. The CDR3 extends over 16 amino acids. Germline CDR1 is MNHNY and CDR2 is SVGAGI (reference sequence). Findings and caveats of the study: Cytomegalovirus-associated status was assigned to some 180 TCR beta chains. Reports credit the classifier with highly specific, highly sensitive diagnosis of cytomegalovirus status.

A single count supports this clone. Its matching antigen is unknown. The sequence was obtained from a woman under 30 in good health and CMV-seronegative. The genes are TRBV6-6 and TRBJ1-5, with D perhaps matching TRBD1 (6 bases). The sample comprised PBMCs. The CDR3: CASSYSLGASNQPQHF. CDR3 nucleotides: TGTGCCAGCAGTTACTCGCTGGGGGCGAGCAATCAGCCCCAGCATTTT.